The rows below give T cell receptor beta chains drawn from one sample of a study of T cell responses to AZD1222 COVID-19 vaccine. Method: immunoSEQ multiplex PCR; TCRdb's copy keeps in-frame clones and lacks some. The repertoire consists of roughly 85,000 clones, with nearly 90% occurring once and the leading ten covering roughly 5%. This specimen was peripheral blood, taken on day 0 of MenACWY control vaccination. All receptors come from an adult in good health. Both conserved end residues are part of each CDR3. A D gene is named only where the DNA matches it firmly. Size is stated for part of the rows, as once, few or many counts, or as a class when the clone is expanded.

clone size | D gene | J gene | V gene | CDR3 protein | CDR3 DNA
. | . | TRBJ1-4 | TRBV10-3 | CAISGGEKLFF | TGTGCCATCTCGGGGGGGGAGAAACTGTTTTTT
few | TRBD1 | TRBJ2-7 | TRBV27 | CASSSPLGTGSYEQYF | TGTGCCAGCAGTTCCCCTCTAGGGACAGGGAGCTACGAGCAGTACTTC
. | TRBD1 | TRBJ1-1 | TRBV19 | CASSSHPPGQREAFF | TGTGCCAGTAGTAGCCACCCCCCGGGACAGCGTGAAGCTTTCTTT
. | TRBD2 | TRBJ2-2 | TRBV5-4 | CASSPGTSGALGGELFF | TGTGCCAGCAGCCCAGGGACTAGCGGGGCGCTGGGTGGGGAGCTGTTTTTT
once | . | TRBJ1-1 | TRBV11-2 | CASSRGWLNTEAFF | TGTGCCAGCAGCCGCGGGTGGTTGAACACTGAAGCTTTCTTT
. | . | TRBJ1-1 | TRBV30 | CAWSVREGVEAFF | TGTGCCTGGAGTGTACGGGAGGGAGTTGAAGCTTTCTTT
. | . | TRBJ1-3 | TRBV6-1 | CASSELGASGNTIYF | TGTGCCAGCAGTGAATTAGGTGCGAGTGGAAACACCATATATTTT
. | . | TRBJ1-5 | TRBV19 | CASSIGLGGQPQHF | TGTGCCAGTAGTATAGGGCTAGGGGGTCAGCCCCAGCATTTT
. | . | TRBJ2-7 | TRBV6-5 | CASTSTGGTYEQYF | TGTGCCAGCACCTCGACAGGCGGTACCTACGAGCAGTACTTC
. | . | TRBJ2-1 | TRBV7-8 | CASSLGVEQFF | TGTGCCAGCAGCTTAGGGGTCGAGCAGTTCTTC
few | . | TRBJ2-2 | TRBV7-7 | CASSLVGAFTGELFF | TGTGCTAGCAGCTTAGTGGGGGCCTTCACCGGGGAGCTGTTTTTT
few | TRBD1 | TRBJ1-1 | TRBV2 | CASSEGTGWLMNTEAFF | TGTGCCAGCAGTGAAGGGACAGGGTGGCTGATGAACACTGAAGCTTTCTTT
. | TRBD1 | TRBJ1-2 | TRBV12-5 | CASGLLSGGHGYTF | TGTGCTAGTGGTTTGCTCTCAGGGGGCCATGGCTACACCTTC
. | . | TRBJ1-1 | TRBV5-6 | CASSLNGQNTEAFF | TGTGCCAGCAGCTTGAATGGGCAGAACACTGAAGCTTTCTTT
. | TRBD1 | TRBJ1-2 | TRBV7-2 | CASSSRQGLSGYTF | TGTGCCAGCAGCAGCAGACAGGGACTGTCTGGCTACACCTTC
. | . | TRBJ2-3 | TRBV11-3 | CASSSSSDRVKYF | TGTGCCAGCAGCTCCTCTAGCGATAGAGTAAAGTATTTT
. | . | TRBJ1-2 | TRBV4-3 | CASSLGRQADYGYTF | TGCGCCAGCAGCCTGGGTAGACAGGCAGATTATGGCTACACCTTC
. | . | TRBJ1-2 | TRBV10-3 | CAISESIHNYGYTF | TGTGCCATCAGTGAGTCTATTCATAACTATGGCTACACCTTC
. | TRBD2 | TRBJ2-3 | TRBV11-3 | CASSLDLATSGERDTQYF | TGTGCCAGCAGCTTAGATCTGGCGACTAGCGGGGAGAGAGATACGCAGTATTTT
. | . | TRBJ2-1 | TRBV30 | CAWSVGPPGGYNEQFF | TGTGCCTGGAGTGTAGGACCACCAGGGGGGTACAATGAGCAGTTCTTC